This T cell receptor beta chain is drawn from a study of shared clonotypes between healthy human individuals. Across the whole study: The donor group consisted of a couple of women and a few men, aged 18 to 49. Findings and limits, study-wide: Clonotypes shared by all four sorted-subset donors had higher generation probabilities than non-shared clonotypes. A small donor pool kept down the genetic and exposure-history diversity that was represented.

Profiled with immunoSEQ multiplex PCR; TCRdb holds only in-frame clones, not every one. The sample consists of under 1 million clones, nearly 95% of them appearing once. Many counts were recorded for this clone. What it recognizes is unknown. Germline V lookup: CDR1 SNHLY, CDR2 FYNNEI. Trimming removed 5 bases from V and 5 bases from J, with 10 bases in between. CDR3 size: 13 residues. Naive CD8 cells were CD45RO-negative, positively selected for CCR7, excluding terminally differentiated effector memory CD45RA+ cells. The origin of this receptor is a man between 25 and 39 years old in good health. V is TRBV2 and J is TRBJ2-1; D tentatively reads TRBD1 or TRBD2 (5 bases each). Sequencing was performed on naive CD8+ T cells sorted from blood. CDR3 DNA sequence: TGTGCCAGCAGTACCGGGACGCACAATGAGCAGTTCTTC. Translated, it gives CASSTGTHNEQFF.